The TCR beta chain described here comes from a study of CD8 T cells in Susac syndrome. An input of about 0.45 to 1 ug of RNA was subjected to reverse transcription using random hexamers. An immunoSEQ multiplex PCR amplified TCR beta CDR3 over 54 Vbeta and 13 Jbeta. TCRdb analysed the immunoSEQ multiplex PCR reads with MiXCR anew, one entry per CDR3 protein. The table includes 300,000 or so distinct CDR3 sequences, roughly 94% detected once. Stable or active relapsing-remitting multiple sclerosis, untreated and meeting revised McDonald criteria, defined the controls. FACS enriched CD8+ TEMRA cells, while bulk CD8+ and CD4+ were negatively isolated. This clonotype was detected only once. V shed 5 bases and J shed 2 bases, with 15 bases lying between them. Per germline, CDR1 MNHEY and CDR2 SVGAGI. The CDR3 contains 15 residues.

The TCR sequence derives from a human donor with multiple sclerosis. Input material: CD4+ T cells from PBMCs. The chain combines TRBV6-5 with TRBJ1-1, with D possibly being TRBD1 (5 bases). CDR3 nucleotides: TGTGCCAGCAGTGCCTTGGGGGACTCCAACACTGAAGCTTTCTTT. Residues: CASSALGDSNTEAFF.